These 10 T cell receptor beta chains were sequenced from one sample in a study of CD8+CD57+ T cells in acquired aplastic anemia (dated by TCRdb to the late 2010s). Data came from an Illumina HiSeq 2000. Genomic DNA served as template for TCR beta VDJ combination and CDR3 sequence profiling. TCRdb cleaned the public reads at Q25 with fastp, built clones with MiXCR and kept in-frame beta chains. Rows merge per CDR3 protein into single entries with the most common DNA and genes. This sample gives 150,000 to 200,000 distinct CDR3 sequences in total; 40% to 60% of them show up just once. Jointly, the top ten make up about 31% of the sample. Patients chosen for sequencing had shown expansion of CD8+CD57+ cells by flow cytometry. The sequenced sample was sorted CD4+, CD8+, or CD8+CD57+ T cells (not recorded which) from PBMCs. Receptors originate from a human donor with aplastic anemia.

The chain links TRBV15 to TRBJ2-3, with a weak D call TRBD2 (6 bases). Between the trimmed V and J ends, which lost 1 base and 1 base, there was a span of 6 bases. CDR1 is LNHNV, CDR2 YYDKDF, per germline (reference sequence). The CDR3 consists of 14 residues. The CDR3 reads CATSRGEGTDTQYF. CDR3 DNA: TGTGCCACCAGCAGAGGGGAGGGCACAGATACGCAGTATTTT.

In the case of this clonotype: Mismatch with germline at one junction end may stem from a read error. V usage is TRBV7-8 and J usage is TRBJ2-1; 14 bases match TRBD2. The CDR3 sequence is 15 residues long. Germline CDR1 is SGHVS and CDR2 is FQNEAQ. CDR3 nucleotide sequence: TGCGCCAGCAGCCCGACTAGCGGGGGGGCAGGTGAGCAGTTCTTC. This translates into CASSPTSGGAGEQFF.

The CDR3 DNA is TGTGCCAGCATTCCGGGACAGGAGGTAGCTTTCTTT. It is translated as CASIPGQEVAFF. The rearrangement links TRBV25-1 to TRBJ1-1, with TRBD1 matching 8 bases. This CDR3 is built from 12 residues. With 7 bases clipped from V and 10 bases from J, the junction kept 8 bases outside the gene matches. CDR1 and CDR2 (germline): MGHDK, SYGVNS. The full variable domain, in which reference TRBV25-1 and TRBJ1-1 provide the parts outside the CDR3, is EADIYQTPRYLVIGTGKKITLECSQTMGHDKMYWYQQDPGMELHLIHYSYGVNSTEKGDLSSESTVSRIRTEHFPLTLESARPSHTSQYLCASIPGQEVAFFGQGTRLTVV.

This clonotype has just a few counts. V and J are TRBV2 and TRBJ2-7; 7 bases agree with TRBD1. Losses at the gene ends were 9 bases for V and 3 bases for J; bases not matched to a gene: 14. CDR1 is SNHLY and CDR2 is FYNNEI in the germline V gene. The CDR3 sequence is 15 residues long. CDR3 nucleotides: TGTGCCAGTACTCCCGGACAGGTTATGGGCTACGAGCAGTACTTC. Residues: CASTPGQVMGYEQYF. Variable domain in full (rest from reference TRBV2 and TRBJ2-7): EPEVTQTPSHQVTQMGQEVILRCVPISNHLYFYWYRQILGQKVEFLVSFYNNEISEKSEIFDDQFSVERPDGSNFTLKIRSTKLEDSAMYFCASTPGQVMGYEQYFGPGTRLTVT.

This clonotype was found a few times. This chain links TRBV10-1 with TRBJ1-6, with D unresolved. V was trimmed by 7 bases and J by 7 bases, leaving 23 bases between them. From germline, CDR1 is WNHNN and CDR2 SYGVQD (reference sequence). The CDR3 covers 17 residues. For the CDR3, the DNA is TGCGCCAGCATGGGGAGTGGTGCGCCGTTCGTAAATTCACCCCTCCACTTT. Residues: CASMGSGAPFVNSPLHF.

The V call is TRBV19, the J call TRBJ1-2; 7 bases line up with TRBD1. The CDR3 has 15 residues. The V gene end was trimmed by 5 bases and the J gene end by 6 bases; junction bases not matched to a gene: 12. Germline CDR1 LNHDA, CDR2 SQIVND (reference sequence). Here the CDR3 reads CASSSQGRGGDGYTF. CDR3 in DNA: TGTGCCAGTAGTTCACAGGGGCGTGGGGGTGATGGCTACACCTTC.

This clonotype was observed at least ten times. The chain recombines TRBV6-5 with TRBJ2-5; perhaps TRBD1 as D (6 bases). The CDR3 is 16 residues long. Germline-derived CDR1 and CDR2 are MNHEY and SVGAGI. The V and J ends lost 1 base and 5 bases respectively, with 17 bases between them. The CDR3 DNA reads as TGTGCCAGCAGTTACTGGACAGAAGATGGATCGGAGACCCAGTACTTC. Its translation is CASSYWTEDGSETQYF.

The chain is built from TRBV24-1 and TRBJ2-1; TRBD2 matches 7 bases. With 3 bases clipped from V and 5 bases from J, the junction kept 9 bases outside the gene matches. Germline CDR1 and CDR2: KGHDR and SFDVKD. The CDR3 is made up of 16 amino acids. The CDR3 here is CATSDGGRAVDNEQFF. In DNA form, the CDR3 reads TGTGCCACCAGTGATGGAGGGAGGGCGGTCGACAATGAGCAGTTCTTC.

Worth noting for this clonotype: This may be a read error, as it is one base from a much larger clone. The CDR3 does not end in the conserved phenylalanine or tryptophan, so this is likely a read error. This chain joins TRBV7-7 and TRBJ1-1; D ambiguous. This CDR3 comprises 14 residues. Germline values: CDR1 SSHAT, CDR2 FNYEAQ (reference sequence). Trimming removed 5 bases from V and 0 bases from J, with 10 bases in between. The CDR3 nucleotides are TGTGCCAGCAGCAAGCGACAACTGAACACTGAAGCTTTCCTT. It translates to CASSKRQLNTEAFL.

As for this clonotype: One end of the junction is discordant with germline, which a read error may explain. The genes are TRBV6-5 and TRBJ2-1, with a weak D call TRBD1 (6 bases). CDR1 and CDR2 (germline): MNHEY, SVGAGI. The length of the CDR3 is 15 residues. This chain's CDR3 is CASSYITGSYNEQSF. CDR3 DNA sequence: TGTGCCAGCAGTTACATCACAGGGTCCTACAATGAGCAGTCCTTC.